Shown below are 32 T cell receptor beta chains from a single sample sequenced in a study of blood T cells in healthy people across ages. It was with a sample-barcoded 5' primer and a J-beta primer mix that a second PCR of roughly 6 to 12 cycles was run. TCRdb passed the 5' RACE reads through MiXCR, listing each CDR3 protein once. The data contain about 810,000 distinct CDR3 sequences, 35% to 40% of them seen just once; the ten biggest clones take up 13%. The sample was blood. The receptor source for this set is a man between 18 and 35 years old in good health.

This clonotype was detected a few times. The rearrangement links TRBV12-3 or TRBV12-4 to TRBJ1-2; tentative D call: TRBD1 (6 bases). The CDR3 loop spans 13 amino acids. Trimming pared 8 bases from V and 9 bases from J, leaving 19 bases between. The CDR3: CASWGNREKRYTF. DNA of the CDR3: TGTGCCAGCTGGGGAAACAGGGAGAAGCGCTACACCTTC.

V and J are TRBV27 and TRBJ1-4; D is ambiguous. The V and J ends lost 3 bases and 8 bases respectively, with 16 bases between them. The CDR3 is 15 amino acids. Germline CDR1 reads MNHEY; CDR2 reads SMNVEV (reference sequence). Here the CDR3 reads CASSLSPLKGEKLFF. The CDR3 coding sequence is TGTGCCAGCAGTTTGAGTCCGCTCAAAGGGGAAAAACTGTTTTTT. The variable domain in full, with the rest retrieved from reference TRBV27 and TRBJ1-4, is EAQVTQNPRYLITVTGKKLTVTCSQNMNHEYMSWYRQDPGLGLRQIYYSMNVEVTDKGDVPEGYKVSRKEKRNFPLILESPSPNQTSLYFCASSLSPLKGEKLFFGSGTQLSVL.

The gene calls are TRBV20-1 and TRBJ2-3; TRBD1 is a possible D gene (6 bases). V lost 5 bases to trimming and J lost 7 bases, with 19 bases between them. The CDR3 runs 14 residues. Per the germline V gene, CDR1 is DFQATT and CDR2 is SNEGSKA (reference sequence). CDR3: CSALTGIGRNTQYF. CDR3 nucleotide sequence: TGCAGTGCTCTAACAGGGATCGGTCGAAATACGCAGTATTTT.

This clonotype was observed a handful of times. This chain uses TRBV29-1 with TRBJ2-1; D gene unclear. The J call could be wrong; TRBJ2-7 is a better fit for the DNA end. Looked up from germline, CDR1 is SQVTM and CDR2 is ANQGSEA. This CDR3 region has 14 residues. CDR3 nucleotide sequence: TGCAGCGTTGAAGGGGTAGGGTCCTACAATGAGCAGTACTTC. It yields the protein CSVEGVGSYNEQYF.

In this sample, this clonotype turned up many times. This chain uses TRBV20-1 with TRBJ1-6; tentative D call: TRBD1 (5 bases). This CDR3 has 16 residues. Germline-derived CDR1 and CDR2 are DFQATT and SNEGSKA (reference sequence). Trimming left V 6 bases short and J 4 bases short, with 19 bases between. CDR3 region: CSAPGSQGSYNSPLHF. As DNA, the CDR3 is TGCAGTGCACCGGGGAGTCAGGGATCGTATAATTCACCCCTCCACTTT.

DNA for the CDR3: TGTGCCAGCAGCAAAGCTTGGGGACTAGCGGGGGGGCTTTTGTACCAAGAGACCCAGTACTTC. Encoded protein: CASSKAWGLAGGLLYQETQYF. The rearrangement uses TRBV21-1 and TRBJ2-5; the D call of TRBD2 is as the table states it, not checked on the DNA. TRBV21-1 is a pseudogene. The CDR3 totals 21 residues.

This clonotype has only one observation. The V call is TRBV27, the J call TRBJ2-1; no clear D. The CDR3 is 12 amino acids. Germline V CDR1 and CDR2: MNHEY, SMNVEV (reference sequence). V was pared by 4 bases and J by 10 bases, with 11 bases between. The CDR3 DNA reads TGTGCCAGCAGTTGGAACATCAACGAGCAGTTCTTC. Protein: CASSWNINEQFF.

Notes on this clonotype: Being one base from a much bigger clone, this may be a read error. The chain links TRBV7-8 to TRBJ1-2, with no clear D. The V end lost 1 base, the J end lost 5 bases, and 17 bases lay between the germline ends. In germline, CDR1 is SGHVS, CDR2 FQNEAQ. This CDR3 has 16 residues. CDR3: CASSLGAGRQIYGYTF. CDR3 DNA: TGTGCCAGCAGCTTAGGTGCTGGTCGGCAGATTTATGGCTACACCTTC. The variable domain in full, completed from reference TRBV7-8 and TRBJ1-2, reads GAGVSQSPRYKVAKRGQDVALRCDPISGHVSLFWYQQALGQGPEFLTYFQNEAQLDKSGLPSDRFFAERPEGSVSTLKIQRTQQEDSAVYLCASSLGAGRQIYGYTFGSGTRLTVV.

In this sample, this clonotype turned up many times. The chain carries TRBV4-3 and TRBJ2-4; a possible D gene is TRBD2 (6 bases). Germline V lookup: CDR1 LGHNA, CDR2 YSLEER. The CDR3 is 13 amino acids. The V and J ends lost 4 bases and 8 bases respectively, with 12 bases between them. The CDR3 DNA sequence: TGCGCCAGCAGCCCGGCGGGGTCGGACATTCAGTACTTC. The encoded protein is CASSPAGSDIQYF.

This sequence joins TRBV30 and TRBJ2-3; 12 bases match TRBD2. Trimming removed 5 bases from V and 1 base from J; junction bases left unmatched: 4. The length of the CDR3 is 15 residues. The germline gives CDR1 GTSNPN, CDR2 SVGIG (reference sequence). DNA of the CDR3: TGTGCCTGGTTGACTAGCGGGGGCCGCACAGATACGCAGTATTTT. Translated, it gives CAWLTSGGRTDTQYF. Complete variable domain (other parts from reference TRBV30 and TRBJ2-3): SQTIHQWPATLVQPVGSPLSLECTVEGTSNPNLYWYRQAAGRGLQLLFYSVGIGQISSEVPQNLSASRPQDRQFILSSKKLLLSDSGFYLCAWLTSGGRTDTQYFGPGTRLTVL.

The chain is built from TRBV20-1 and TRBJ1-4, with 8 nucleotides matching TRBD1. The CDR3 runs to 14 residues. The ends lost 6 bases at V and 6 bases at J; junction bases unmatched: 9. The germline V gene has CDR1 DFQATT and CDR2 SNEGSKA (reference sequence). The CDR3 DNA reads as TGCAGTGCCCGACCACCGACAGGGGATGAAAAACTGTTTTTT. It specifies CSARPPTGDEKLFF.

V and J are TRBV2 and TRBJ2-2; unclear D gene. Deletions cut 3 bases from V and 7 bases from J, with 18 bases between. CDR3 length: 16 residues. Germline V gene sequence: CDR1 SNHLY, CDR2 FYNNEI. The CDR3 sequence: CASSESATPGVGELFF. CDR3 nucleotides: TGTGCCAGCAGTGAGTCCGCCACCCCTGGGGTCGGGGAGCTGTTTTTT.

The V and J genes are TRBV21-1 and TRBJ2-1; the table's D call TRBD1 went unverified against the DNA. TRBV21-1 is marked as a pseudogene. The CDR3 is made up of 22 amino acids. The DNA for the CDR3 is TGTGCCAGCAGCAAATTTGGGGGGCAAGAGGAAGGGGATAGGTATTTTACGCTGGTGCAGTTCTTC. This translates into CASSKFGGQEEGDRYFTLVQFF.

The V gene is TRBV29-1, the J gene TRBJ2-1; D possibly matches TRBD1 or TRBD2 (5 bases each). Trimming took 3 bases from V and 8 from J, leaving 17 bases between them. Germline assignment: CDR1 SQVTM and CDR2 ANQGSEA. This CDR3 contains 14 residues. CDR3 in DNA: TGCAGCGTTGATGGGCAGGGTGAGGGCGATGAGCAGTTCTTC. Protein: CSVDGQGEGDEQFF.

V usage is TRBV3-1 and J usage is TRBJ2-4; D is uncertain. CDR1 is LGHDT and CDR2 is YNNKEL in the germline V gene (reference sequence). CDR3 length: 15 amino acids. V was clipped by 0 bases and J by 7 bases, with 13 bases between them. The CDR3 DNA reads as TGTGCCAGCAGCCAAGATCTCGGTAGTAAGAACATTCAGTACTTC. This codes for CASSQDLGSKNIQYF.

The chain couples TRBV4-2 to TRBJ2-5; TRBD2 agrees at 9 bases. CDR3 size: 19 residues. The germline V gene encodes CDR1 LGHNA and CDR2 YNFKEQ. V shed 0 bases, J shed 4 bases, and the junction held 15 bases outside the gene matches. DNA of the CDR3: TGTGCCAGCAGCCAAGATCTCGTTAGCGGGAGTAGGTTTTTAGAGACCCAGTACTTC. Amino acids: CASSQDLVSGSRFLETQYF.

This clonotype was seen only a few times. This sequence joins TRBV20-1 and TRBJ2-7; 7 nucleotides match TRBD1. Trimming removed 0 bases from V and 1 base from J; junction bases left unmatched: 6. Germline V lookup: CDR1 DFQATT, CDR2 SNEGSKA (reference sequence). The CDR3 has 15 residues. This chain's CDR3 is CSARDPDRFSYEQYF. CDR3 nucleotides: TGCAGTGCTAGAGATCCGGACAGGTTTTCCTACGAGCAGTACTTC.

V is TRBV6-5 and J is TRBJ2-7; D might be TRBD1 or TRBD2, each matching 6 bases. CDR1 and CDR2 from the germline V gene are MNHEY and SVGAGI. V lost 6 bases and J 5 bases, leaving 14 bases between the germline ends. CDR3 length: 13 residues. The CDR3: CASRRGAGDEQYF. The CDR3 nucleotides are TGTGCCAGCAGGCGCGGGGCAGGGGACGAGCAGTACTTC.

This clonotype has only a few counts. The CDR3 DNA reads TGCGCCAGCAGCTTATTAGGGACTAGCGGGGCCGGTGAGAATGAGCAGTTCTTC. It yields the protein CASSLLGTSGAGENEQFF. The chain couples TRBV5-1 to TRBJ2-1, with 13 bases fitting TRBD2. J was trimmed by 7 bases and V by 2 bases; bases with no gene match: 12. The CDR3 loop spans 18 amino acids. CDR1 SGHRS and CDR2 YFSETQ come from the germline V gene.

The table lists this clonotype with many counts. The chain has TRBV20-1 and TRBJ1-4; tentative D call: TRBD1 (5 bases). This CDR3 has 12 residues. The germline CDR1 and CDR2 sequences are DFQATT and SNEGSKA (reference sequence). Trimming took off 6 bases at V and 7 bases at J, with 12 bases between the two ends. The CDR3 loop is CSAGWGSEKLFF. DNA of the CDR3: TGCAGTGCGGGCTGGGGGAGTGAAAAACTGTTTTTT.

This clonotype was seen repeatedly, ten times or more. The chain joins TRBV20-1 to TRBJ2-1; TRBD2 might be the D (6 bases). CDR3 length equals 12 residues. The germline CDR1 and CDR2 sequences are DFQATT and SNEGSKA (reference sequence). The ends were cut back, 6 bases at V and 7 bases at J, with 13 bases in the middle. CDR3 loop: CSAGDWSNEQFF. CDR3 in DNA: TGCAGTGCCGGGGACTGGTCGAATGAGCAGTTCTTC.

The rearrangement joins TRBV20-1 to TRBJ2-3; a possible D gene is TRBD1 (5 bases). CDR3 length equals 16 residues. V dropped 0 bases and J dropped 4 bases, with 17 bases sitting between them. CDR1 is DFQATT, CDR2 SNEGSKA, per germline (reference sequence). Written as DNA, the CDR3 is TGCAGTGCTAGAGATTTGGAAGGGGCTGACGCAGATACGCAGTATTTT. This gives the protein CSARDLEGADADTQYF.

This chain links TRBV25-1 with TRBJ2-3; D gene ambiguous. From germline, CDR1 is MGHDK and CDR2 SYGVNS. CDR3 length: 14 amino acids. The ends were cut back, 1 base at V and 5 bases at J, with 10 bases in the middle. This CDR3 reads CASSEWARQDTQYF. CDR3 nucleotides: TGTGCCAGCAGTGAATGGGCCAGGCAAGATACGCAGTATTTT. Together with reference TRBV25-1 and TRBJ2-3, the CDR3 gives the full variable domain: EADIYQTPRYLVIGTGKKITLECSQTMGHDKMYWYQQDPGMELHLIHYSYGVNSTEKGDLSSESTVSRIRTEHFPLTLESARPSHTSQYLCASSEWARQDTQYFGPGTRLTVL.

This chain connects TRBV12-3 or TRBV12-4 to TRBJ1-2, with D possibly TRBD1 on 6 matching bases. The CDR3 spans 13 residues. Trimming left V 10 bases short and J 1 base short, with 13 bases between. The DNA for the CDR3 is TGTGCCACCACGGGACACTTTAACTATGGCTACACCTTC. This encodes CATTGHFNYGYTF.

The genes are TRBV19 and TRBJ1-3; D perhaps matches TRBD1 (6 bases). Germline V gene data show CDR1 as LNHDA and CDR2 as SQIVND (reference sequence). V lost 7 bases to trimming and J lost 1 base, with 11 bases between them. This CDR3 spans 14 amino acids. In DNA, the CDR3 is TGTGCCAGTAACCACAGGGCTTCTGGAAACACCATATATTTT. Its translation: CASNHRASGNTIYF.

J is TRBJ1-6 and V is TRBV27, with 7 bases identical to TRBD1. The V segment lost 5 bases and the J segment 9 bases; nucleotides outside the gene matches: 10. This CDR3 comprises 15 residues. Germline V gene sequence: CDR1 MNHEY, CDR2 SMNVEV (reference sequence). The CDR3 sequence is CASSPIPGQPSPLHF. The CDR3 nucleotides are TGTGCCAGCAGTCCCATCCCGGGACAGCCTTCACCCCTCCACTTT.

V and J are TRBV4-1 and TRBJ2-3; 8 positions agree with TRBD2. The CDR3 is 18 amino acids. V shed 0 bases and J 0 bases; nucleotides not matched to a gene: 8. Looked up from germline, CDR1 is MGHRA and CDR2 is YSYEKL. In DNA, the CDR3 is TGCGCCAGCAGCCAAGAACTAGCGGAGAGTACTAGCACAGATACGCAGTATTTT. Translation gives CASSQELAESTSTDTQYF.

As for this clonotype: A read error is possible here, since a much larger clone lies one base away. DNA of the CDR3: TGTGCCATCAGTGAGGACGTGAATGAGCAGTTCTTC. The encoded protein is CAISEDVNEQFF. The rearrangement joins TRBV10-3 to TRBJ2-1; no clear D gene. This CDR3 has 12 amino acids. Germline loops: CDR1 ENHRY, CDR2 SYGVKD. V lost 2 bases to trimming and J lost 7 bases, with 6 bases between them.

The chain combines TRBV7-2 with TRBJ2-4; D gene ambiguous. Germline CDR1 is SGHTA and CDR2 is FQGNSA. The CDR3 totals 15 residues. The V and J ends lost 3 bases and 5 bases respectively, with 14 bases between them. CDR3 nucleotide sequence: TGTGCCAGCAGCTTCGATTCGGACGTCCAAAACATTCAGTACTTC. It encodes CASSFDSDVQNIQYF.

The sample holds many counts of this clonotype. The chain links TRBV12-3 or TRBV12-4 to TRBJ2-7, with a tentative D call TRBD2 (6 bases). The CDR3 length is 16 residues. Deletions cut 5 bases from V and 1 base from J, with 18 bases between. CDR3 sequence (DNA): TGTGCCAGCAGTCCCCCCCAGGGACGGGGGTCCTACGAGCAGTACTTC. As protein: CASSPPQGRGSYEQYF.

The DNA for the CDR3 is TGCAGCGTCCTAGGACAGGGGAGTCAGCCCCAGCATTTT. It specifies CSVLGQGSQPQHF. This chain connects TRBV29-1 to TRBJ1-5; 9 nucleotides line up with TRBD1. Germline V lookup: CDR1 SQVTM, CDR2 ANQGSEA. This CDR3 spans 13 amino acids. Unmatched junction bases numbered 6, after V lost 6 bases and J lost 6 bases.

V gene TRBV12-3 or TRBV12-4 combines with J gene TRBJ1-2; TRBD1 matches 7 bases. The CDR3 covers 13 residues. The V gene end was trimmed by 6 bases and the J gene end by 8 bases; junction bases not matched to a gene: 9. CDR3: CASSTGAGGGYTF. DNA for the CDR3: TGTGCCAGCAGCACCGGGGCAGGGGGAGGCTACACCTTC.